This TCR beta chain was obtained from a study of OX40 agonist ivuxolimab in advanced cancers. General observations from the study: On average, a greater number of expanded clones characterised CD8+ T cells relative to CD4+.

Of note for this clone: Antigen: not known.

TCRdb keeps only in-frame clones here, not all; method: immunoSEQ multiplex PCR. The sample holds 50,000 to 75,000 clones; approximately 90% are singletons and the top ten take 0.3% to 0.35%. V lost 6 bases to trimming and J lost 4 bases; unmatched junction nucleotides: 3. CDR1 is SQVTM and CDR2 is ANQGSEA in the germline V gene. This CDR3 is 12 amino acids long. The sequence was collected from an adult with an advanced solid tumor such as melanoma, head and neck, liver or kidney cancer. Sequencing was performed on CD4+ or CD8+ T cells sorted from blood, taken in a trial of the OX40 agonist ivuxolimab. V usage is TRBV29-1 and J usage is TRBJ2-3, with TRBD1 identical over 8 bases. The CDR3 region has the DNA TGCAGCGTCGGACAGGGTTCAGATACGCAGTATTTT. Translated: CSVGQGSDTQYF.